The 5 T cell receptor beta chains reported below all come from one sample, sequenced in a study of blood T cell repertoires in COVID-19. Profiled with immunoSEQ multiplex PCR; TCRdb holds only in-frame clones, not every one. The sample consists of a few hundred thousand clones, approximately 86% of them appearing once. The sample taken for sequencing was PBMCs or T cells enriched from blood (not recorded which). These receptors originate from a woman in her 30s who had been exposed to COVID-19.

This chain joins TRBV9 and TRBJ2-1; 7 positions agree with TRBD2. CDR1 is SGDLS and CDR2 is YYNGEE in the germline V gene. Germline trimming cut 0 bases from V and 6 bases from J; bases unmatched to any gene: 9. The length of the CDR3 is 16 residues. The CDR3 DNA reads TGTGCCAGCAGCGTAGGAGTTGGCGGGGGATTCAATGAGCAGTTCTTC. The encoded protein is CASSVGVGGGFNEQFF.

The chain joins TRBV27 to TRBJ1-5; TRBD1 matches 7 bases. Germline V gene lookup returns CDR1 MNHEY and CDR2 SMNVEV (reference sequence). The CDR3 is made up of 14 amino acids. V shed 6 bases, J shed 2 bases, and the junction held 4 bases outside the gene matches. CDR3 DNA: TGTGCCAGCAGGCCCACAGGGGGCAATCAGCCCCAGCATTTT. This gives the protein CASRPTGGNQPQHF.

V and J are TRBV19 and TRBJ2-6; 7 positions match TRBD1. J was trimmed by 0 bases and V by 4 bases; bases with no gene match: 0. The CDR3 loop spans 15 amino acids. Germline V gene data show CDR1 as LNHDA and CDR2 as SQIVND (reference sequence). The CDR3 DNA reads TGTGCCAGTAGTAACAGGGGCTCTGGGGCCAACGTCCTGACTTTC. Translating gives CASSNRGSGANVLTF.

V gene TRBV2 combines with J gene TRBJ1-6; D gene ambiguous. Germline loops: CDR1 SNHLY, CDR2 FYNNEI. CDR3 length: 13 amino acids. The V and J ends lost 4 bases and 7 bases respectively, with 8 bases between them. Here the CDR3 DNA reads TGTGCCAGCAGTGTAACGGAGAATTCACCCCTCCACTTT. Its translation: CASSVTENSPLHF.

The J gene is TRBJ2-7, the V gene TRBV5-8; 8 bases fit TRBD2. Losses at the gene ends were 10 bases for V and 0 bases for J; bases not matched to a gene: 6. This CDR3 region has 13 residues. CDR1 and CDR2 from the germline V gene are SGHTS and YDEGEE. This CDR3 reads CASGGYLSYEQYF. In nucleotides, the CDR3 is TGTGCCTCGGGGGGGTACCTCTCCTACGAGCAGTACTTC.